A single sample is the source of the 9 T cell receptor beta chains below, sequenced in a study of shared T cell receptors in the human thymus. The table came from immunoSEQ multiplex PCR; TCRdb's copy has only in-frame clones and leaves some out. The table lists hundreds of thousands of clones, 70% to 90% of them singletons. The same sample was also studied in work on human thymus T cells.

Sequenced: thymocytes. Receptors originate from a boy in the first two years of life with a congenital heart defect.

This clone showed up just once. The chain combines TRBV28 with TRBJ2-3; TRBD2 agrees at 9 bases. CDR3 length: 19 residues. The trim removed 6 bases at V and 5 bases at J, leaving 21 bases unmatched. The germline gives CDR1 MDHEN, CDR2 SYDVKM. The CDR3 DNA reads as TGTGCCAGCAGCCCTCTCCGGACTTCGAGGGGCGGGAGGGAAGATACGCAGTATTTT. Its translation is CASSPLRTSRGGREDTQYF.

This chain uses TRBV9 with TRBJ2-3; TRBD1 might be the D (6 bases). The germline V gene has CDR1 SGDLS and CDR2 YYNGEE. The CDR3 extends over 15 amino acids. V was cut by 0 bases and J by 0 bases, with 8 bases left in between. In DNA, the CDR3 is TGTGCCAGCAGCGTAGAGGGGGAGAGCACAGATACGCAGTATTTT. Translation: CASSVEGESTDTQYF.

This CDR3 is CASSPLRLAGGPQYNEQFF. DNA for the CDR3: TGCGCCAGCAGCCCCCTTCGACTAGCGGGAGGGCCACAATACAATGAGCAGTTCTTC. This chain uses TRBV5-1 with TRBJ2-1; 14 nucleotides match TRBD2. V gave up 4 bases and J gave up 4 bases; unmatched junction bases: 13. Germline loops: CDR1 SGHRS, CDR2 YFSETQ. The CDR3 extends over 19 amino acids.

This chain links TRBV19 with TRBJ2-7; TRBD2 matches at 7 bases. This CDR3 spans 14 amino acids. Germline loops: CDR1 LNHDA, CDR2 SQIVND (reference sequence). Trimming cost V 3 bases and J 1 base; bases outside gene matches: 3. DNA of the CDR3: TGTGCCAGTAGTATTGACGGGAGGTCCTACGAGCAGTACTTC. Translated, it gives CASSIDGRSYEQYF.

The V and J genes are TRBV28 and TRBJ1-5; 10 bases fit TRBD1. V shed 5 bases, J shed 0 bases, and the junction held 13 bases outside the gene matches. This CDR3 region has 19 residues. Germline CDR1 MDHEN, CDR2 SYDVKM. The CDR3 DNA sequence: TGTGCCAGCAGTCGACCCAATACCGGGACAGGGGATAGCAATCAGCCCCAGCATTTT. Its translation: CASSRPNTGTGDSNQPQHF.

The chain joins TRBV27 to TRBJ1-5; 8 bases fit TRBD1. From germline, CDR1 is MNHEY and CDR2 SMNVEV (reference sequence). The J segment lost 4 bases and the V segment lost 6 bases, leaving 14 bases of the junction unmatched. This CDR3 region has 17 residues. CDR3 nucleotides: TGTGCCAGCAGGGGAGGGGGAGACAGGGGAGCAAATCAGCCCCAGCATTTT. Its protein product is CASRGGGDRGANQPQHF.

The chain combines TRBV5-5 with TRBJ1-6, with D perhaps TRBD1 (6 bases). From germline, CDR1 is SGHKS and CDR2 YYEKEE (reference sequence). The CDR3 runs to 12 residues. Trimming left V 6 bases short and J 10 bases short, with 11 bases between. The CDR3 loop is CASKGVGSPLHF. The DNA for the CDR3 is TGTGCCAGCAAGGGGGTTGGCTCACCCCTCCACTTT.

The CDR3 DNA follows: TGCGCCAGCAATCCTTCTAGCGGGAAGTTTAATGAGCAGTTCTTC. This codes for CASNPSSGKFNEQFF. V usage is TRBV10-1 and J usage is TRBJ2-1, with 9 bases fitting TRBD2. After removal of 7 bases from V and 7 bases from J, the junction contained 11 bases not matched to a gene. The CDR3 runs to 15 residues. Germline V gene lookup returns CDR1 WNHNN and CDR2 SYGVQD (reference sequence).

The V and J genes are TRBV11-3 and TRBJ2-1; D gene ambiguous. This CDR3 comprises 16 residues. V was clipped by 5 bases and J by 0 bases, with 14 bases between them. CDR1 is SGHNT, CDR2 YENEEA, per germline. The CDR3 DNA sequence: TGTGCCAGCAGCACCGCTCAGGTCAGCTCCTACAATGAGCAGTTCTTC. It encodes CASSTAQVSSYNEQFF.